This TCR beta chain is drawn from a study of human T cells and chemical hapten exposure. About the research overall: 0.01% DPC was applied to the upper back in patch tests, which were read at 6 days.

TCRdb reanalysed the RACE reads using MiXCR and keeps one entry per CDR3 protein. Of hundreds of thousands of distinct CDR3 sequences in the sample, just under 6.5% were seen once. The CDR3 is 14 residues long. Trimming shortened V by 6 bases and J by 8 bases, and 19 bases separated the two germline ends. Time point of the sample: patch test 2, 6 weeks after DPC sensitization. Treatment denoted: therapeutic diphenylcyclopropenone sensitization with weekly scalp DPC. The table lists this clonotype with many counts. The source material was whole blood, sampled in connection with sensitization to the hapten diphenylcyclopropenone (DPC). This chain links TRBV12-3 or TRBV12-4 with TRBJ1-2, with D possibly being TRBD1 (6 bases). This TCR was sampled from a woman under 30 with alopecia areata. Some clones in this sample may be carry-over from other donors' samples. The CDR3, as DNA: TGTGCCAGCAGCCGATGGACAGAACCGGAGGGCTACACCTTC. Protein: CASSRWTEPEGYTF.